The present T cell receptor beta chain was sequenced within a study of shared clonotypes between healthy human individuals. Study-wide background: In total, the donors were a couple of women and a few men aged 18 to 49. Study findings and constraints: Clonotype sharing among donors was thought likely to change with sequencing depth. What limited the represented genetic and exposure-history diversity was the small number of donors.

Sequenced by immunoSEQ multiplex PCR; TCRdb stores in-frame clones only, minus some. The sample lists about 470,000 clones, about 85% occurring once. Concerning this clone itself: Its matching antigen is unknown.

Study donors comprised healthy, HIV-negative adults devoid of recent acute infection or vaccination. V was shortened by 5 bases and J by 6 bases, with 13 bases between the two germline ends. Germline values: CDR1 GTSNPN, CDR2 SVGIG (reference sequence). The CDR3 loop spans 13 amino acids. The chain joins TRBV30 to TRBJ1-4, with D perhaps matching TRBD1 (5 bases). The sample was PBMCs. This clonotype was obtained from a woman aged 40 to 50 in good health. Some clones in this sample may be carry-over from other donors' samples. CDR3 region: CAWPTRGHEKLFF. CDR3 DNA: TGTGCCTGGCCAACGAGGGGCCATGAAAAACTGTTTTTT.